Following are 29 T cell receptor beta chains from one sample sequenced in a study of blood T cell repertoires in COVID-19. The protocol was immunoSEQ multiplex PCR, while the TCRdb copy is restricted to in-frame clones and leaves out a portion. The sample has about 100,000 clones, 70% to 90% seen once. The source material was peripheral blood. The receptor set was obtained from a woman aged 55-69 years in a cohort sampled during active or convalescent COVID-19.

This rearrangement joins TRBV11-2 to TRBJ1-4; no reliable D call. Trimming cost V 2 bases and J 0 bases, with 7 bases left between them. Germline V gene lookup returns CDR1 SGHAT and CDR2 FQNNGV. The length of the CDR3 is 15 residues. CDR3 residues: CASSLLPATNEKLFF. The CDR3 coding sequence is TGTGCCAGCAGCTTATTACCAGCAACTAATGAAAAACTGTTTTTT.

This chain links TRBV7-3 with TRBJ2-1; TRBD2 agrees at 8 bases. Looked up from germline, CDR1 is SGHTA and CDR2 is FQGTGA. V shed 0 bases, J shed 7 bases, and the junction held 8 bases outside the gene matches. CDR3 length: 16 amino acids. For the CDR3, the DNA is TGTGCCAGCAGCTTAACTGGAGCGGGAGTCTCAAATGAGCAGTTCTTC. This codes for CASSLTGAGVSNEQFF. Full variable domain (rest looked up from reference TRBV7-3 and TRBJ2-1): GAGVSQTPSNKVTEKGKYVELRCDPISGHTALYWYRQSLGQGPEFLIYFQGTGAADDSGLPNDRFFAVRPEGSVSTLKIQRTERGDSAVYLCASSLTGAGVSNEQFFGPGTRLTVL.

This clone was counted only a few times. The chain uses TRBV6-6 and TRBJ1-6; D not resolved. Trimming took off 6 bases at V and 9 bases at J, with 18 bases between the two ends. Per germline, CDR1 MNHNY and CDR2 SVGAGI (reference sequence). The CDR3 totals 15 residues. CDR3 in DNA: TGTGCCAGCAGCCCAGGCGGGGTGTGGGGTTCACCCCTCCACTTT. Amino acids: CASSPGGVWGSPLHF.

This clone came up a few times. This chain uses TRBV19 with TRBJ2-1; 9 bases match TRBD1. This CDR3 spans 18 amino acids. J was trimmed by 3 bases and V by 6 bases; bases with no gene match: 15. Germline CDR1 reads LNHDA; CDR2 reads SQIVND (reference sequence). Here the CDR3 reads CASRDRGSLGGYYNEQFF. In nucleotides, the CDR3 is TGTGCCAGTAGGGACAGGGGAAGTTTAGGTGGCTACTACAATGAGCAGTTCTTC.

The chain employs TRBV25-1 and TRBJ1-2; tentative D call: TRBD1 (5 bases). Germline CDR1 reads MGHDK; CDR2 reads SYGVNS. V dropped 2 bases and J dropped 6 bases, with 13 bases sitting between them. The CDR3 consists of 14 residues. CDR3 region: CASSEGRVGDGYTF. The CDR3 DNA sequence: TGTGCCAGCAGTGAAGGCAGGGTGGGTGATGGCTACACCTTC.

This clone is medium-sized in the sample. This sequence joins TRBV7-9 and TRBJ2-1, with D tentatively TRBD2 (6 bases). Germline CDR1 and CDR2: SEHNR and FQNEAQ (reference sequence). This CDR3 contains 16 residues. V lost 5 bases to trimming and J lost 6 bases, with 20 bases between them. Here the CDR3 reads CASSPLADKLANEQFF. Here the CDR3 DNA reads TGTGCCAGCAGCCCGTTAGCGGATAAGTTAGCCAATGAGCAGTTCTTC.

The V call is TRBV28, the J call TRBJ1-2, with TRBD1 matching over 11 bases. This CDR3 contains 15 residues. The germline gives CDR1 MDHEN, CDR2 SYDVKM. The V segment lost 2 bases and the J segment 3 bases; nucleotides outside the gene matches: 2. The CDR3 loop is CASSLRTGGDYGYTF. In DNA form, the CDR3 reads TGTGCCAGCAGTTTACGGACAGGGGGCGACTATGGCTACACCTTC.

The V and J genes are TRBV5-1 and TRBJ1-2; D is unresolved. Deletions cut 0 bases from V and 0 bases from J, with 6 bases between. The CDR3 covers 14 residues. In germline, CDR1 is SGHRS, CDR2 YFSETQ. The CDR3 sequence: CASSLEGANYGYTF. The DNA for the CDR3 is TGCGCCAGCAGCTTGGAGGGAGCTAACTATGGCTACACCTTC. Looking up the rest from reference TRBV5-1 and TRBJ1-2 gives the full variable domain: KAGVTQTPRYLIKTRGQQVTLSCSPISGHRSVSWYQQTPGQGLQFLFEYFSETQRNKGNFPGRFSGRQFSNSRSEMNVSTLELGDSALYLCASSLEGANYGYTFGSGTRLTVV.

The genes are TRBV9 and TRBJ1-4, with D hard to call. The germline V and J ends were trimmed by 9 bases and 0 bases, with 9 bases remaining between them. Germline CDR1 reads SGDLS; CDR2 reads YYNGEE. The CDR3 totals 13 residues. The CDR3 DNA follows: TGTGCCACCACGAGGGCAACTAATGAAAAACTGTTTTTT. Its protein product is CATTRATNEKLFF.

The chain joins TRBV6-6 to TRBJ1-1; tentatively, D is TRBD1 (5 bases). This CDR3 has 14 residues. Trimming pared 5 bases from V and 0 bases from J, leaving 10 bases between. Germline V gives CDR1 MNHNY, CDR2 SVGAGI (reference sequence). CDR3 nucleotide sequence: TGTGCCAGCAGTGGAACGGGGGTGAACACTGAAGCTTTCTTT. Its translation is CASSGTGVNTEAFF.

CDR3 amino acids: CAWSRAGYYEQYF. The CDR3, as DNA: TGTGCCTGGAGTCGAGCTGGGTACTATGAGCAGTACTTC. The rearrangement joins TRBV30 to TRBJ2-7; D is uncertain. The CDR3 length is 13 residues. Germline values: CDR1 GTSNPN, CDR2 SVGIG (reference sequence). V was clipped by 2 bases and J by 7 bases, with 15 bases between them.

The CDR3 sequence is CASSLIQGGANTEAFF. The CDR3 DNA sequence: TGCGCCAGCAGCTTGATCCAAGGGGGCGCGAACACTGAAGCTTTCTTT. The gene calls are TRBV5-1 and TRBJ1-1; 7 bases fit TRBD1. The CDR3 sequence is 16 residues long. With 1 base clipped from V and 1 base from J, the junction kept 7 bases outside the gene matches. CDR1 and CDR2 from the germline V gene are SGHRS and YFSETQ. The whole variable domain, filled in from reference TRBV5-1 and TRBJ1-1, reads KAGVTQTPRYLIKTRGQQVTLSCSPISGHRSVSWYQQTPGQGLQFLFEYFSETQRNKGNFPGRFSGRQFSNSRSEMNVSTLELGDSALYLCASSLIQGGANTEAFFGQGTRLTVV.

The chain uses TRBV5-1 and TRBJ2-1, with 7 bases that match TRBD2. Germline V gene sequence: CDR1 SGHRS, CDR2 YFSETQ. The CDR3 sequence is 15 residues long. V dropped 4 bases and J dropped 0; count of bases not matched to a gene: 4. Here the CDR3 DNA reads TGCGCCAGCAGCGTCCCTAGCGGCTCCTACAATGAGCAGTTCTTC. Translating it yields CASSVPSGSYNEQFF.

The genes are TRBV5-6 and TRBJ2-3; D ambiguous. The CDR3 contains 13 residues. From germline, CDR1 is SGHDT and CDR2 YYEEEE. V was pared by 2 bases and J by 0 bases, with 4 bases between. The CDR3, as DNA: TGTGCCAGCAGCTTAGCGAGCACAGATACGCAGTATTTT. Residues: CASSLASTDTQYF.

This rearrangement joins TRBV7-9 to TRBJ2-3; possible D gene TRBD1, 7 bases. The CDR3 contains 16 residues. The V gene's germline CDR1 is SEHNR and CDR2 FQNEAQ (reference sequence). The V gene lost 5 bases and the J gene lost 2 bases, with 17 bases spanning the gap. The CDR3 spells CASSLGSGGNTDTQYF. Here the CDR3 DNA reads TGTGCCAGCAGCCTAGGGTCAGGGGGGAACACAGATACGCAGTATTTT.

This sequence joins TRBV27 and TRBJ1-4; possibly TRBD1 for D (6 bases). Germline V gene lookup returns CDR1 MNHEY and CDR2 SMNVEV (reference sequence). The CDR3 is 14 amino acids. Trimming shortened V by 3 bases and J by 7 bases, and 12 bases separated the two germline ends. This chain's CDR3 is CASSLGTKIEKLFF. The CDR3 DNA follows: TGTGCCAGCAGTTTGGGGACAAAGATTGAAAAACTGTTTTTT.

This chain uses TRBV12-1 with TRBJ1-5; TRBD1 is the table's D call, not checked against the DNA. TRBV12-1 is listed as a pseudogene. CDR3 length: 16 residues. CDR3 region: CASSDRDSYSNQPQHF. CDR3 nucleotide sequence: TGTGCCAGCAGCGACCGGGACAGTTATAGCAATCAGCCCCAGCATTTT.

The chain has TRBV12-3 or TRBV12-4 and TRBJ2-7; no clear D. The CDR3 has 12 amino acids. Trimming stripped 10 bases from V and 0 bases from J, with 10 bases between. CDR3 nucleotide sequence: TGTGCCACTTCGCGAGGCTCCTACGAGCAGTACTTC. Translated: CATSRGSYEQYF.

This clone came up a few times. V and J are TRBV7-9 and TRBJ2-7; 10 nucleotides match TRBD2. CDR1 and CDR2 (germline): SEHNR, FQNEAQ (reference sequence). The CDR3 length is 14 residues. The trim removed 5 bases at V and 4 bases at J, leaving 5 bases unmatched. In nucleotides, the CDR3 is TGTGCCAGCAGCCCAACTAGCGGGAAGTACGAGCAGTACTTC. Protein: CASSPTSGKYEQYF.

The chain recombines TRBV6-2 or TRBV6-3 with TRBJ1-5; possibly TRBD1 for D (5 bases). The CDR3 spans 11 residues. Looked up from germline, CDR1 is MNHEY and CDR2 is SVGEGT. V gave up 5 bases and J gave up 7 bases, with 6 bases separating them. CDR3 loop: CASSRGQPQHF. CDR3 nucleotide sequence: TGTGCCAGCAGTCGGGGGCAGCCCCAGCATTTT.

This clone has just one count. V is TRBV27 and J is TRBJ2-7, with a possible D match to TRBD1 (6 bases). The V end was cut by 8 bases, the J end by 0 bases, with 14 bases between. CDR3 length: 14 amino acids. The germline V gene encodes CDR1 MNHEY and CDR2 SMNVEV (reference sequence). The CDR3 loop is CASGRDKYSYEQYF. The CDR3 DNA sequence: TGTGCCAGCGGACGGGACAAGTACTCCTACGAGCAGTACTTC.

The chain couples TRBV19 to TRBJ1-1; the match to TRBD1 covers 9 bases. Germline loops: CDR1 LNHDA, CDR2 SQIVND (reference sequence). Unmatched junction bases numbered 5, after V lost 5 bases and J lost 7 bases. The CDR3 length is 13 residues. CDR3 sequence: CASSPGTGFEAFF. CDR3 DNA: TGTGCCAGTAGTCCCGGGACAGGGTTTGAAGCTTTCTTT.

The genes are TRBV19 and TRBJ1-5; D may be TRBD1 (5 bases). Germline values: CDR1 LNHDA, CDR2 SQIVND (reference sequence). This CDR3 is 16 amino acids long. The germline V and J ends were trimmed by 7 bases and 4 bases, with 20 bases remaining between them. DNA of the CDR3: TGTGCCAGTACCGACCCCCGGGGGGTACGGAATCAGCCCCAGCATTTT. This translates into CASTDPRGVRNQPQHF.

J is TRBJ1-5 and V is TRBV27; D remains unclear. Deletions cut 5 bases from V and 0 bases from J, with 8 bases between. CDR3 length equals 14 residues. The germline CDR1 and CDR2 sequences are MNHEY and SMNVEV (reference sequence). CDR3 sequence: CASSKEYSNQPQHF. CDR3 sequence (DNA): TGTGCCAGCAGTAAAGAGTATAGCAATCAGCCCCAGCATTTT.

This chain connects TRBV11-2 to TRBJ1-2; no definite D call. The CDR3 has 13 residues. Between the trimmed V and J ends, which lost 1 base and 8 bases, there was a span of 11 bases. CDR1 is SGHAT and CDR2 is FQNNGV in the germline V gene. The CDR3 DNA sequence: TGTGCCAGCAGCTTAGGGCAGGTCCCAGGCTACACCTTC. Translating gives CASSLGQVPGYTF.

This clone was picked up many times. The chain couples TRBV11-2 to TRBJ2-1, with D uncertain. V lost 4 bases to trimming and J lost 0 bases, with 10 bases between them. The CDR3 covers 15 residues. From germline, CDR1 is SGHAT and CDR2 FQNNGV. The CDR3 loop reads CASSSDSSSYNEQFF. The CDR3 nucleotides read TGTGCCAGCAGCTCAGACTCGAGCTCCTACAATGAGCAGTTCTTC.

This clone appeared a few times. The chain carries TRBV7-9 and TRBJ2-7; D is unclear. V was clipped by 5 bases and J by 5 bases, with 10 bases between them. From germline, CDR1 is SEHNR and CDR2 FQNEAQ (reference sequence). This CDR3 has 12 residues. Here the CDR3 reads CASSPVTNEQYF. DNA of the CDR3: TGTGCCAGCAGCCCCGTGACAAACGAGCAGTACTTC.

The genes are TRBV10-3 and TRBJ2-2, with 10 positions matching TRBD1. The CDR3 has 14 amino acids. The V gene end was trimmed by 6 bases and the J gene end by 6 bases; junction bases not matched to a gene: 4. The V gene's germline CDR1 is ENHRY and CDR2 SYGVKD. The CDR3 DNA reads TGTGCCATCAGAGGGACAGGGGAGGCCGGGGAGCTGTTTTTT. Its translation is CAIRGTGEAGELFF.

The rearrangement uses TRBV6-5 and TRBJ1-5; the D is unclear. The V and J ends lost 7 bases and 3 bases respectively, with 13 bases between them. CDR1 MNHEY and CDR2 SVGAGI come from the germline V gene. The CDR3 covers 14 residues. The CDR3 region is CASTFSGTNQPQHF. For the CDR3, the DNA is TGTGCCAGCACCTTTTCGGGAACCAATCAGCCCCAGCATTTT.